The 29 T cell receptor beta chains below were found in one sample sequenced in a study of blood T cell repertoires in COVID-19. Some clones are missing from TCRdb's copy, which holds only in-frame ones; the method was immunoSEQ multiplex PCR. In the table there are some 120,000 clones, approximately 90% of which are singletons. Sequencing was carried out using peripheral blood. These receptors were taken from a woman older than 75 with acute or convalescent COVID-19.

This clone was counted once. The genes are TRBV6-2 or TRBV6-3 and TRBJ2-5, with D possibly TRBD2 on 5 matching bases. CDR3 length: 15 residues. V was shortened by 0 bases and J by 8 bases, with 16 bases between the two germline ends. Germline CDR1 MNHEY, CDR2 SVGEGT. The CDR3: CASSYSAAGKRTQYF. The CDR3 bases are TGTGCCAGCAGTTACTCGGCGGCGGGCAAGCGAACCCAGTACTTC.

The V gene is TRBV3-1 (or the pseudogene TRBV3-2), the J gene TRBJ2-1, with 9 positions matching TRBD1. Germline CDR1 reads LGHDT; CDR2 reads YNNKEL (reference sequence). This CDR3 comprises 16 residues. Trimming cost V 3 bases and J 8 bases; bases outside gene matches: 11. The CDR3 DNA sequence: TGTGCCAGCAGCCACCGACAGGGGGGGATTATGGATGAGCAGTTCTTC. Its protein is CASSHRQGGIMDEQFF.

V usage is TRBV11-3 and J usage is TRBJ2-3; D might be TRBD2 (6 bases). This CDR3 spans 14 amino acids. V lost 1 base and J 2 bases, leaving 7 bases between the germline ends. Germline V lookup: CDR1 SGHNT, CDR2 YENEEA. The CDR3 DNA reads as TGTGCCAGCAGCTTAGCGGGAGACACAGATACGCAGTATTTT. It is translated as CASSLAGDTDTQYF.

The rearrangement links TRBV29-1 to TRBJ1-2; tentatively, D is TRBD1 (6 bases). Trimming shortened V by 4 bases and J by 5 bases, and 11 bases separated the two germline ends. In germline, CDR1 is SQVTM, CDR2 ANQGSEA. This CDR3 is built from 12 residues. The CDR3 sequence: CSVVRTDYGYTF. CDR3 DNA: TGCAGCGTTGTCCGGACAGATTATGGCTACACCTTC.

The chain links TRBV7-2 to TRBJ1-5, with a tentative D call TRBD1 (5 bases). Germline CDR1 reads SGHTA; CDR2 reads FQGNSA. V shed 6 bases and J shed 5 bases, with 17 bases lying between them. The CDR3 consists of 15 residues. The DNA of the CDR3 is TGTGCCAGCAGTCTAAAGGGGCGAGTTGATCAGCCCCAGCATTTT. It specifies CASSLKGRVDQPQHF.

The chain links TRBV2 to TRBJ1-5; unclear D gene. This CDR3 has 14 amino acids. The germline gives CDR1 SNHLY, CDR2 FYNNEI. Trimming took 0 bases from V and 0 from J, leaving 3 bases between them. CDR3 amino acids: CASSEAFSNQPQHF. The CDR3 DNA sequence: TGTGCCAGCAGTGAAGCCTTTAGCAATCAGCCCCAGCATTTT. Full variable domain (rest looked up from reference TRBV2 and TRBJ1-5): EPEVTQTPSHQVTQMGQEVILRCVPISNHLYFYWYRQILGQKVEFLVSFYNNEISEKSEIFDDQFSVERPDGSNFTLKIRSTKLEDSAMYFCASSEAFSNQPQHFGDGTRLSIL.

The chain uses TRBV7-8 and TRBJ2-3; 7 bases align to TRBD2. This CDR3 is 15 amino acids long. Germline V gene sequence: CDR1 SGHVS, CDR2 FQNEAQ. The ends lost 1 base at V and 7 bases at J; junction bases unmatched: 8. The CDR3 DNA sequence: TGTGCCAGCAGCTTAGTCTCAGGACTAGGACATACGCAGTATTTT. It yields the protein CASSLVSGLGHTQYF.

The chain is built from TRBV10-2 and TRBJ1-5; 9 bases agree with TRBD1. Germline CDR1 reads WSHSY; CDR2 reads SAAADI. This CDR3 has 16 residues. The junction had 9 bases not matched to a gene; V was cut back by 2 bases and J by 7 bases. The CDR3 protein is CASSEATGGAGQPQHF. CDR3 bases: TGCGCCAGCAGTGAGGCAACAGGGGGCGCGGGGCAGCCCCAGCATTTT.

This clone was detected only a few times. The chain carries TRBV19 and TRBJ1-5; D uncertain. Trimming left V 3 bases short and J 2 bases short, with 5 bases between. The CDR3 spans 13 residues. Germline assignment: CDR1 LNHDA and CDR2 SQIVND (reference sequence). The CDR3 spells CASSIGGNQPQHF. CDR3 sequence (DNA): TGTGCCAGTAGTATCGGGGGCAATCAGCCCCAGCATTTT.

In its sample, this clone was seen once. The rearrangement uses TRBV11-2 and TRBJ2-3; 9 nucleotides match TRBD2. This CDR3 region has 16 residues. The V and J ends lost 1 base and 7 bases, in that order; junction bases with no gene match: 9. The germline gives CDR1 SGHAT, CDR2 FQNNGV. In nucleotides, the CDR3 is TGTGCCAGCAGCTTAGTCGCGGGGGGGGGCATATATACGCAGTATTTT. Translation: CASSLVAGGGIYTQYF.

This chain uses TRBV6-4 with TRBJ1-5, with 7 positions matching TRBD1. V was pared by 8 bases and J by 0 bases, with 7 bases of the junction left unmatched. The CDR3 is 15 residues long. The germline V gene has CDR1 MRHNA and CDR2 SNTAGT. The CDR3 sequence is CASRPTGDSNQPQHF. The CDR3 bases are TGTGCCAGCCGACCAACAGGGGATAGCAATCAGCCCCAGCATTTT.

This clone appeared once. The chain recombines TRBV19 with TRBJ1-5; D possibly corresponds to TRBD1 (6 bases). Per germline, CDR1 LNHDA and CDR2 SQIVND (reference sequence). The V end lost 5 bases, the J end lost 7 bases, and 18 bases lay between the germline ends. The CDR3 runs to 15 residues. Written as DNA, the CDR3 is TGTGCCAGTAGTCCTCTGGGGGGGGCAGGGCAGCCCCAGCATTTT. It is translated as CASSPLGGAGQPQHF.

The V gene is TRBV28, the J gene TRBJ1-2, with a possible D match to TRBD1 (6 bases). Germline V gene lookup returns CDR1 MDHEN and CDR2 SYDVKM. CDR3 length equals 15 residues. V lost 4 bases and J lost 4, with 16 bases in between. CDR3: CASSSTARDTYGYTF. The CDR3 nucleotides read TGTGCCAGCAGTTCAACTGCCCGGGACACCTATGGCTACACCTTC.

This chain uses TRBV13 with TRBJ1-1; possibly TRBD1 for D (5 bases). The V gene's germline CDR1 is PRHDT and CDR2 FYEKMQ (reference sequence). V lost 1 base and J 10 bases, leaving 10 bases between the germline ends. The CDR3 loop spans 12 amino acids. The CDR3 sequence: CASSLAGRGAFF. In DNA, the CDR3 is TGTGCCAGCAGCTTAGCTGGGAGGGGAGCTTTCTTT.

The CDR3 DNA reads TGTGCCAGCTCACCAAGGAGGGGGCCCGGAAACACCATATATTTT. It translates to CASSPRRGPGNTIYF. The J gene is TRBJ1-3, the V gene TRBV18; 7 nucleotides line up with TRBD1. There are 15 residues in the CDR3. Germline-derived CDR1 and CDR2 are KGHSH and LQKENI. Trimming at V came to 2 bases and at J to 4 bases, leaving 5 bases not matched to a gene.

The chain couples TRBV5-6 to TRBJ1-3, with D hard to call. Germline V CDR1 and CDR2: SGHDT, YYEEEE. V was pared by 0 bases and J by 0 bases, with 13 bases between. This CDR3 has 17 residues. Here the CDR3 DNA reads TGTGCCAGCAGCTTGGTAGCCGGCGGATTCTCTGGAAACACCATATATTTT. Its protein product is CASSLVAGGFSGNTIYF.

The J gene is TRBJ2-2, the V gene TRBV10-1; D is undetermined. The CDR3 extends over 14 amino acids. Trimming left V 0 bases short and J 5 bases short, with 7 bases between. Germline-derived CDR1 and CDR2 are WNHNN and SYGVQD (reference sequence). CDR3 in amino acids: CASSESAGTGELFF. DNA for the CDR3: TGCGCCAGCAGTGAGTCGGCAGGTACCGGGGAGCTGTTTTTT.

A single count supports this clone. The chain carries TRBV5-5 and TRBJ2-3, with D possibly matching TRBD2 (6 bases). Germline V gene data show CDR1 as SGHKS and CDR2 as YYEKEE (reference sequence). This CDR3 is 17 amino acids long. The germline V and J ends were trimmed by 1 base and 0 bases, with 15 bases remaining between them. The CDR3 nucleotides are TGTGCCAGCAGCTTGACCCTCCGCGGGGAGAGCACAGATACGCAGTATTTT. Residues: CASSLTLRGESTDTQYF.

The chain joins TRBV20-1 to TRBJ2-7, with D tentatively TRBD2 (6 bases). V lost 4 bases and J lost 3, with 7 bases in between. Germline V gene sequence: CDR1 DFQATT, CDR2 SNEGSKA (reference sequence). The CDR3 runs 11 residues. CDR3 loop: CSAKGLYEQYF. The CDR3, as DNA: TGCAGTGCTAAGGGACTCTACGAGCAGTACTTC.

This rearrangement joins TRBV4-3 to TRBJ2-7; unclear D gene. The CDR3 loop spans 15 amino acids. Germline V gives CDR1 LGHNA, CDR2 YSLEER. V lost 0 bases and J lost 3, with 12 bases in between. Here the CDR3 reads CASSQEPRLGYEQYF. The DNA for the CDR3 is TGCGCCAGCAGCCAAGAGCCGAGGTTGGGCTACGAGCAGTACTTC.

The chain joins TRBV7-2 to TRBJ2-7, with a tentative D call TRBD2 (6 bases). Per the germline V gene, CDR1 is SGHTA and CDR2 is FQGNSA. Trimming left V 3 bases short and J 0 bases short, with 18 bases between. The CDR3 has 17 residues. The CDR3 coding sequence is TGTGCCAGCAGCTTGACCCCTCAGGGAGGTCCCTCCTACGAGCAGTACTTC. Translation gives CASSLTPQGGPSYEQYF.

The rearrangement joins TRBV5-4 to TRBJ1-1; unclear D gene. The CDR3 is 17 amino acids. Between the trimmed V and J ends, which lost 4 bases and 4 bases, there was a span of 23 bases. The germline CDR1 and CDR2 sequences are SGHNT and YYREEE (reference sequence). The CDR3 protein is CASSPSGGRSMTTEAFF. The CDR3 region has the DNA TGTGCCAGCAGCCCGTCGGGCGGGCGGTCCATGACCACTGAAGCTTTCTTT.

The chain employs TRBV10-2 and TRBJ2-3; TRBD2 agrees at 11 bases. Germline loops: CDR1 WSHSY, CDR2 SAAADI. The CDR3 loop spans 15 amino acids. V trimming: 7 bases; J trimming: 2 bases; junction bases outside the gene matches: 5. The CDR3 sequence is CASILAGGFTDTQYF. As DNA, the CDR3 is TGCGCCAGCATTCTAGCGGGGGGATTCACAGATACGCAGTATTTT.

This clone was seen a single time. CDR3 residues: CASGLVRQGDSPLHF. The CDR3 nucleotides read TGTGCTAGTGGTTTGGTACGACAGGGAGATTCACCCCTCCACTTT. This chain uses TRBV12-5 with TRBJ1-6, with 7 bases identical to TRBD1. Germline CDR1 reads LGHNT; CDR2 reads FRNRAP. The CDR3 length is 15 residues. V lost 0 bases to trimming and J lost 8 bases; unmatched junction nucleotides: 4.

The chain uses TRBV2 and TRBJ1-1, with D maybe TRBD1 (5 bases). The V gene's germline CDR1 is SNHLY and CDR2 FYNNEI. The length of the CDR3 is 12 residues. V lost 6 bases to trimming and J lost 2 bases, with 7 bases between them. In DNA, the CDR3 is TGTGCCAGCAGGACAGTTAACACTGAAGCTTTCTTT. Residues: CASRTVNTEAFF.

This chain's CDR3 is CASSIGKGPYNEQFF. As DNA, the CDR3 is TGTGCCAGTAGTATAGGGAAGGGGCCGTACAATGAGCAGTTCTTC. The rearrangement uses TRBV19 and TRBJ2-1; tentative D call: TRBD1 (5 bases). V was cut by 1 base and J by 4 bases, with 11 bases left in between. Germline-derived CDR1 and CDR2 are LNHDA and SQIVND (reference sequence). The CDR3 consists of 15 residues.

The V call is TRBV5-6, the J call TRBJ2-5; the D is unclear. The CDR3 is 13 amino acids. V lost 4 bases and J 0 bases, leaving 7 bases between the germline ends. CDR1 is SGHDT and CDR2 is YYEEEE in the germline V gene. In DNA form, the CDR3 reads TGTGCCAGCAGCCATCGGGACCAAGAGACCCAGTACTTC. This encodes CASSHRDQETQYF.

This chain's CDR3 is CASSSTVGELFF. The CDR3 coding sequence is TGCGCCAGCAGCTCAACAGTCGGGGAGCTGTTTTTT. V and J are TRBV10-1 and TRBJ2-2, with D unclear. The CDR3 totals 12 residues. V gave up 6 bases and J gave up 7 bases, with 9 bases separating them. Germline values: CDR1 WNHNN, CDR2 SYGVQD (reference sequence).

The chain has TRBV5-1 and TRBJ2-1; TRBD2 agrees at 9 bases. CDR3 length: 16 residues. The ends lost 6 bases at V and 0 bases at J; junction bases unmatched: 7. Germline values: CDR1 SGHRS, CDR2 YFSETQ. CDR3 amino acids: CASTRSGGSSYNEQFF. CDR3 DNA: TGCGCCAGCACGAGGAGCGGGGGGAGCTCCTACAATGAGCAGTTCTTC.